The TCR beta chain under discussion was sequenced for a study of vaccination and CD4 T cells after COVID-19. Study background: Overlapping spike peptides served as the stimulus for the cells. These peptides came from SARS-CoV-2 and from the common cold coronaviruses HCoV-NL63, HCoV-OC43 and HCoV-229E.

Documented treatment: roughly 10-day PBMC culture with coronavirus spike peptide pools or control peptides (ViraFEST assay). Samples of CD4+ T cells were obtained from the unexposed donor before the COVID-19 pandemic (2011-2018). This clonotype has a handful of counts. The antigen remains undetermined. The CDR3 runs to 14 residues. The V end lost 4 bases, the J end lost 5 bases, and 15 bases lay between the germline ends. CDR1 and CDR2 (germline): SGHRS, YFSETQ. The Oncomine TCR Beta short-read assay sequenced DNA from cultured CD4+ T cells. CD4+ T cells were cultured, and genomic DNA was extracted from them. Each CDR3 protein gets one entry after TCRdb re-called the PCR reads with MiXCR. The table lists approximately 8,800 distinct CDR3 sequences, roughly 35% of them singletons.

The receptor was isolated from a human donor in good health. Sequenced input: CD4+ T cells from blood, cultured in vitro. V is TRBV5-1 and J is TRBJ2-5; D call uncertain. CDR3: CASSLGTSLETQYF. CDR3 sequence (DNA): TGCGCCAGCAGCCTCGGAACCAGCCTTGAGACCCAGTACTTC. The entire variable domain, with the rest obtained from reference TRBV5-1 and TRBJ2-5, is as follows: KAGVTQTPRYLIKTRGQQVTLSCSPISGHRSVSWYQQTPGQGLQFLFEYFSETQRNKGNFPGRFSGRQFSNSRSEMNVSTLELGDSALYLCASSLGTSLETQYFGPGTRLLVL.